This T cell receptor beta chain derives from a study of T cells in Graves' hyperthyroidism and ophthalmopathy. The CDR3 is 16 residues long. There were TCR beta CDR3 regions amplified from RNA transcripts. A set of HTBI primers served as the primers for a first-round RT-PCR of the TCR CDR3. TCRdb re-analysed the multiplex PCR reads in MiXCR, keeping a single row per CDR3 protein. The data contain more than 500,000 distinct CDR3 sequences, about 16% of them seen just once; the ten biggest clones take up 3.8%. Remarks on this clonotype: This may stem from a read error, because a much larger clone lies one nucleotide away.

The TCR comes from a woman in her 30s with Graves' hyperthyroidism. The sequenced material came from blood. This chain joins TRBV12-3 or TRBV12-4 and TRBJ2-1; D perhaps matches TRBD2 (6 bases). In DNA form, the CDR3 reads TGTGCCAGCAGTTTACGGGACTCCAGCTCCTGCAATGAGCAGTTCTTC. Protein: CASSLRDSSSCNEQFF.